The text below deals with one TCR beta chain. CDR3 length: 17 residues. Germline V lookup: CDR1 SNHLY, CDR2 FYNNEI. V shed 5 bases and J shed 4 bases, with 21 bases lying between them. These data originate in a study of blood T cell repertoires in COVID-19. Study information: Spain, Italy and the United States supplied samples that represented acute and convalescent COVID-19. The analysed material was cDNA or gDNA that came from T cells, B-cell-depleted T cells, or PBMCs.

Authors' analysis steps: Reference gene primer amplification in the assay estimated nucleated cell counts. Sequenced by immunoSEQ multiplex PCR; TCRdb stores in-frame clones only, minus some. For V, J and clone size, that table is used; D and trimming come from the DNA. This sample has 250,000 or so clones, with about four fifths found just once. Sequenced: peripheral blood. This sequence joins TRBV2 and TRBJ1-3; D remains unclear. The receptor was derived from a man older than 75 with acute or convalescent COVID-19. CDR3: CASSLRPEGTRGNTIYF. CDR3 sequence (DNA): TGTGCCAGCAGTCTTAGACCGGAGGGTACGAGAGGAAACACCATATATTTT.